The rows below give T cell receptor beta chains drawn from one sample of a study of T cell changes during pregnancy in multiple sclerosis. The method was immunoSEQ multiplex PCR; TCRdb's version includes in-frame clones alone and lacks a portion of them. The table shows around 70,000 clones, with around 90% occurring only once. The sequenced sample was peripheral blood, obtained in the second trimester of pregnancy. Every receptor here comes from a female donor in good health, enrolled as a control in a pregnancy study. Each CDR3 is given with its conserved first and last residue. The D gene is left open where the match is weak. Not all rows give a size; the values are once, few, many and, for expanded clones, a class.

D,J,size,V,CDR3,DNA
TRBD1,TRBJ1-1,.,TRBV6-5,CASRTGGGTEAFF,TGTGCCAGCAGGACAGGGGGAGGGACTGAAGCTTTCTTT
.,TRBJ2-5,.,TRBV7-9,CASAIRSLETQYF,TGTGCCAGCGCCATACGGTCCTTAGAGACCCAGTACTTC
TRBD1,TRBJ2-1,.,TRBV9,CASEKSGQTDNEQFF,TGTGCCAGCGAGAAGTCGGGACAGACAGACAATGAGCAGTTCTTC
.,TRBJ1-2,.,TRBV4-3,CASSQDLRGVYGYTF,TGCGCCAGCAGCCAAGATCTCCGGGGTGTCTATGGCTACACCTTC
TRBD2,TRBJ2-1,once,TRBV7-3,CASSSRSFGLADYNEQFF,TGTGCCAGCAGTTCTCGTTCGTTCGGACTAGCAGACTACAATGAGCAGTTCTTC
.,TRBJ1-4,.,TRBV4-2,CASSPRTAENEKLFF,TGTGCCAGCAGCCCCAGGACAGCTGAGAATGAAAAACTGTTTTTT
.,TRBJ1-5,.,TRBV2,CASQRESNQPQHF,TGTGCCAGTCAACGGGAGAGCAATCAGCCCCAGCATTTT
.,TRBJ1-1,.,TRBV7-3,CASSLGGDTEAFF,TGTGCCAGCAGCTTAGGGGGGGACACTGAAGCTTTCTTT
TRBD1,TRBJ1-4,.,TRBV5-5,CASSLRTGGEKLFF,TGTGCCAGCAGCCTACGGACAGGGGGCGAAAAACTGTTTTTT
.,TRBJ1-1,.,TRBV7-2,CASSSTGNTEAFF,TGTGCCAGCAGCTCTACAGGGAACACTGAAGCTTTCTTT
TRBD2,TRBJ2-7,.,TRBV29-1,CSVGGGPYEQYF,TGCAGCGTTGGGGGGGGTCCCTACGAGCAGTACTTC
TRBD2,TRBJ2-3,.,TRBV19,CASSSGTSGGTDTQYF,TGTGCCAGTAGCTCCGGGACTAGCGGGGGTACAGATACGCAGTATTTT
.,TRBJ2-6,.,TRBV9,CASSTGSGANVLTF,TGTGCCAGCAGTACAGGGTCTGGGGCCAACGTCCTGACTTTC
.,TRBJ1-2,.,TRBV25-1,CASSNPADYGYTF,TGTGCCAGCAGTAACCCGGCGGACTATGGCTACACCTTC
.,TRBJ1-4,.,TRBV19,CASSTRTAPNEKLFF,TGTGCCAGTAGTACCCGGACAGCTCCTAATGAAAAACTGTTTTTT
TRBD1,TRBJ1-1,.,TRBV5-1,CASSPGRGHNTEAFF,TGCGCCAGCAGCCCCGGAAGGGGGCACAACACTGAAGCTTTCTTT
.,TRBJ1-2,once,TRBV5-1,CASSTRLPQGEGGYTF,TGCGCCAGCAGCACCCGGCTCCCACAGGGAGAAGGTGGCTACACCTTC
.,TRBJ2-7,.,TRBV7-7,CASSLGGGLSHEQYF,TGTGCTAGCAGCTTAGGAGGGGGATTGTCCCACGAGCAGTACTTC
TRBD2,TRBJ2-1,.,TRBV12-5,CASGWIGTSGGYNEQFF,TGTGCTAGTGGCTGGATAGGGACTAGCGGGGGCTACAATGAGCAGTTCTTC
.,TRBJ2-5,.,TRBV28,CASSFGETQYF,TGTGCCAGCAGTTTCGGGGAGACCCAGTACTTC
TRBD2,TRBJ2-5,.,TRBV28,CASVERLAGIQETQYF,TGTGCCAGCGTCGAGAGACTAGCGGGGATCCAAGAGACCCAGTACTTC
TRBD2,TRBJ2-3,.,TRBV6-6,CASRGLAGGDTQYF,TGTGCCAGCAGAGGGCTAGCGGGGGGTGATACGCAGTATTTT
.,TRBJ2-2,.,TRBV11-2,CASSLFTAVAGELFF,TGTGCCAGCAGCTTGTTCACGGCGGTCGCCGGGGAGCTGTTTTTT
TRBD1,TRBJ2-7,.,TRBV2,CARGTDKYEQYF,TGTGCCAGGGGGACAGATAAGTACGAGCAGTACTTC
.,TRBJ1-1,.,TRBV19,CASSDHQGNTEAFF,TGTGCCAGTAGTGACCACCAGGGGAACACTGAAGCTTTCTTT
TRBD1,TRBJ2-1,.,TRBV6-5,CASSWTRDSEQFF,TGTGCCAGCAGTTGGACTCGGGACAGTGAGCAGTTCTTC
TRBD2,TRBJ2-5,once,TRBV7-9,CASSPGGLAGSRAQETQYF,TGTGCCAGCAGCCCCGGGGGACTAGCGGGAAGTAGGGCACAAGAGACCCAGTACTTC
TRBD1,TRBJ2-3,.,TRBV6-5,CASSSYDRAGTDTQYF,TGTGCCAGCAGTTCCTATGACAGGGCTGGCACAGATACGCAGTATTTT
TRBD2,TRBJ2-4,.,TRBV25-1,CASSESGGRNIQYF,TGTGCCAGCAGTGAATCGGGGGGTCGGAACATTCAGTACTTC
.,TRBJ2-2,.,TRBV10-3,CAIRQAVTGELFF,TGTGCCATCCGGCAGGCCGTAACCGGGGAGCTGTTTTTT
TRBD1,TRBJ2-7,.,TRBV30,CASGGSSYEQYF,TGTGCCTCAGGGGGATCCTCCTACGAGCAGTACTTC
.,TRBJ1-6,few,TRBV9,CASSSMEQISPLHF,TGTGCCAGCAGCTCGATGGAACAGATTTCACCCCTCCACTTT
TRBD1,TRBJ2-7,once,TRBV6-5,CASSYPRDSYEQYF,TGTGCCAGCAGTTACCCCCGGGACAGCTACGAGCAGTACTTC
.,TRBJ1-4,.,TRBV10-3,CAISEEGGSLGPEKLFF,TGTGCCATCAGTGAGGAGGGGGGGTCCTTGGGCCCTGAAAAACTGTTTTTT
.,TRBJ2-1,once,TRBV2,CASNRGKNEQFF,TGTGCCAGCAATCGGGGGAAGAATGAGCAGTTCTTC
.,TRBJ1-4,.,TRBV2,CASSEERQGLEKLFF,TGTGCCAGCAGTGAAGAGAGGCAGGGTCTCGAAAAACTGTTTTTT
.,TRBJ1-6,.,TRBV2,CASRRGGVQNSPLHF,TGTGCCAGCAGGAGGGGAGGAGTGCAGAATTCACCCCTCCACTTT
.,TRBJ1-6,.,TRBV15,CATSRDSGGSPLHF,TGTGCCACCAGCCGGGACTCCGGCGGTTCACCCCTCCACTTT
.,TRBJ2-3,.,TRBV11-2,CASSLGTEPFRDTQYF,TGTGCCAGCAGCTTAGGGACAGAGCCATTTCGAGATACGCAGTATTTT
.,TRBJ2-4,.,TRBV9,CASSVAGTGENIQYF,TGTGCCAGCAGCGTAGCTGGGACTGGGGAAAACATTCAGTACTTC
.,TRBJ1-1,few,TRBV2,CASSGGLRNTEAFF,TGTGCCAGCAGCGGTGGTTTAAGAAACACTGAAGCTTTCTTT
TRBD2,TRBJ2-7,once,TRBV30,CAWGLDESRGEQYF,TGTGCCTGGGGACTAGATGAGAGTCGTGGCGAGCAGTACTTC
TRBD1,TRBJ2-1,.,TRBV19,CASKTGVGYNEQFF,TGTGCCAGTAAGACAGGGGTGGGCTACAATGAGCAGTTCTTC
.,TRBJ2-1,.,TRBV5-4,CASSSRDEQFF,TGTGCCAGCAGCTCTCGGGATGAGCAGTTCTTC
.,TRBJ1-1,once,TRBV28,CASSTQEGAFF,TGTGCCAGCAGTACCCAGGAGGGAGCTTTCTTT
TRBD1,TRBJ1-2,.,TRBV5-6,CASSPMDRGPQPFYGYTF,TGTGCCAGCAGCCCTATGGACAGGGGGCCCCAGCCCTTCTATGGCTACACCTTC
.,TRBJ2-7,.,TRBV4-2,CASSQVDYEQYF,TGTGCCAGCAGCCAAGTAGACTACGAGCAGTACTTC
.,TRBJ1-2,.,TRBV29-1,CSVEEGSHSF,TGCAGCGTTGAAGAGGGCAGCCACTCCTTC
.,TRBJ2-2,.,TRBV9,CASSVGGATGELFF,TGTGCCAGCAGCGTGGGGGGGGCCACCGGGGAGCTGTTTTTT
.,TRBJ2-3,.,TRBV7-8,CASTQRESTDTQYF,TGTGCCAGCACCCAGAGGGAAAGCACAGATACGCAGTATTTT
.,TRBJ2-5,.,TRBV9,CASSVETGQETQYF,TGTGCCAGCAGCGTAGAGACAGGACAAGAGACCCAGTACTTC
TRBD2,TRBJ2-7,.,TRBV27,CASSHRTSGDEQYF,TGTGCCAGCAGCCATCGGACTAGCGGGGACGAGCAGTACTTC
.,TRBJ1-2,.,TRBV7-2,CASSLRQVYGYTF,TGTGCCAGCAGCTTAAGACAGGTCTATGGCTACACCTTC